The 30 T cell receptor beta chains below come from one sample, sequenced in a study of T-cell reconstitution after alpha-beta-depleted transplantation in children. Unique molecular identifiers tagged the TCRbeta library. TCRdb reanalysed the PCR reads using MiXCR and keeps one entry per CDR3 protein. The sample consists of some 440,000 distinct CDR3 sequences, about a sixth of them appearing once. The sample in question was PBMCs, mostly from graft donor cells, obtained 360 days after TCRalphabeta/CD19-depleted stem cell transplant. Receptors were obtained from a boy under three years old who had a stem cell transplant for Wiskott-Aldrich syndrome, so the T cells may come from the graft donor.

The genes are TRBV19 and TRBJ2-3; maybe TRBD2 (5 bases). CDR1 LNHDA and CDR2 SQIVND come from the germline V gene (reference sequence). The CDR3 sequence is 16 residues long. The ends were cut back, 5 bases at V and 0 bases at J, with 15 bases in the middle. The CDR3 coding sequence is TGTGCCAGTAGTTTCCCGGCGGGCATCAGCACAGATACGCAGTATTTT. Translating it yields CASSFPAGISTDTQYF.

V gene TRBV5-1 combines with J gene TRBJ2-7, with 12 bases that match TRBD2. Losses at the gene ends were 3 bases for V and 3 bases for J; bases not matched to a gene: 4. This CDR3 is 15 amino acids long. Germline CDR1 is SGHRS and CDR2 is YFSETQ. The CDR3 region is CASSWGTSGYYEQYF. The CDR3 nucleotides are TGCGCCAGCAGCTGGGGGACTAGCGGGTACTACGAGCAGTACTTC.

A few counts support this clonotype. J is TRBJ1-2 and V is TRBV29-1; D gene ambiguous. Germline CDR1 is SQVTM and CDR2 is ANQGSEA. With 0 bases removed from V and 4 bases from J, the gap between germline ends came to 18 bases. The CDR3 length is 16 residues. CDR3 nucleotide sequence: TGCAGCGTTGAAGATCAATCTTTTCCGGGTCCCTATGGCTACACCTTC. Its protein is CSVEDQSFPGPYGYTF.

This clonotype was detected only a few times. The CDR3 loop reads CASSGLDTTWDSPLHF. The CDR3 DNA reads as TGTGCCAGCAGTGGGTTGGACACAACCTGGGATTCACCCCTCCACTTT. The J gene is TRBJ1-6, the V gene TRBV6-1, with a possible D match to TRBD1 (5 bases). The CDR3 covers 16 residues. V lost 4 bases to trimming and J lost 8 bases, with 18 bases between them. Germline V gene data show CDR1 as MNHNS and CDR2 as SASEGT.

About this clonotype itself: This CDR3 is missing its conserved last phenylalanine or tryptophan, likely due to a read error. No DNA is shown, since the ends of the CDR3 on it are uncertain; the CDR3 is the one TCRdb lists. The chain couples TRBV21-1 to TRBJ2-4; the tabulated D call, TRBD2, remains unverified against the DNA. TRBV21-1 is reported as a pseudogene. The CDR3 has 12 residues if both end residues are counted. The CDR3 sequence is CASSTTRAPGGL.

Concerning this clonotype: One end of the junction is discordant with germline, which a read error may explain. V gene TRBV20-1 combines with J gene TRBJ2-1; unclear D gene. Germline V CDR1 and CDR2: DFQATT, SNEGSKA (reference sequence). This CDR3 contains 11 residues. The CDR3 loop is CSARWSVEEFF. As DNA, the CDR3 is TGCAGTGCTAGGTGGTCAGTTGAGGAGTTCTTC.

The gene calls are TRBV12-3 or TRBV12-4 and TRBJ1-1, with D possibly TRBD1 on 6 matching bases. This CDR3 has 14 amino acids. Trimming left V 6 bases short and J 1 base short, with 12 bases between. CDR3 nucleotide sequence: TGTGCCAGCAGCTTTGACAGGAAGAACACTGAAGCTTTCTTT. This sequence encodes CASSFDRKNTEAFF.

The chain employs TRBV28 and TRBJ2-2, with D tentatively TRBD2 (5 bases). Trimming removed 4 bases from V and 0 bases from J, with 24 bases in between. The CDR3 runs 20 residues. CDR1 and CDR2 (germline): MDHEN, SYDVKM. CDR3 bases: TGTGCCAGCAGTTCCAGATCCCCACCAACCGGGGTCCCGAACACCGGGGAGCTGTTTTTT. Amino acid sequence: CASSSRSPPTGVPNTGELFF.

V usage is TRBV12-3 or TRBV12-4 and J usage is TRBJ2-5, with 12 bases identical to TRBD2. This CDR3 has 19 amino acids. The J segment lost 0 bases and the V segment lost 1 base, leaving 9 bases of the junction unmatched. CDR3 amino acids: CASSLGFGLAGLYQETQYF. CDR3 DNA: TGTGCCAGCAGTTTAGGGTTTGGACTAGCGGGGTTGTACCAAGAGACCCAGTACTTC.

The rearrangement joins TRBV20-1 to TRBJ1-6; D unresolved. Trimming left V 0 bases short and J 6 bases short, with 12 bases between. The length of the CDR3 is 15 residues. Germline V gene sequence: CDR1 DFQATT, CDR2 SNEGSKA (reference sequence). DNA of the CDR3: TGCAGTGCTAGAGATAGGATCAGTGGTAATTCACCCCTCCACTTT. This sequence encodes CSARDRISGNSPLHF.

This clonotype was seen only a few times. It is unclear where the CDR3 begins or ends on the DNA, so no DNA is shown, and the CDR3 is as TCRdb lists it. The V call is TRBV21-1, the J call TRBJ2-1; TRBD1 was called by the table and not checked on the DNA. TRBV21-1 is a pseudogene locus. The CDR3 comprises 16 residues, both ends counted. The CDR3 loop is CASSKVGGGTYNEQFF.

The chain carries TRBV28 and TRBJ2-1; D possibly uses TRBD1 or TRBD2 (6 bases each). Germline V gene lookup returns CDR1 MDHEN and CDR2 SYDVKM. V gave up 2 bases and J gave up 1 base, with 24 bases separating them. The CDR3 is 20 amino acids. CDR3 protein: CASSLLPQGRTMRSYNEQFF. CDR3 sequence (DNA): TGTGCCAGCAGTTTACTACCGCAGGGGAGGACGATGCGATCCTACAATGAGCAGTTCTTC.

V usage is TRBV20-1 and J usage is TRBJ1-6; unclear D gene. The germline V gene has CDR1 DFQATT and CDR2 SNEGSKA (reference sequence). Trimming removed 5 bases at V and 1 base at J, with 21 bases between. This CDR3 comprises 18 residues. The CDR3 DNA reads TGCAGTGCTTTAACTCCAGGCGGGGTTTATTCCTATAATTCACCCCTCCACTTT. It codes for CSALTPGGVYSYNSPLHF.

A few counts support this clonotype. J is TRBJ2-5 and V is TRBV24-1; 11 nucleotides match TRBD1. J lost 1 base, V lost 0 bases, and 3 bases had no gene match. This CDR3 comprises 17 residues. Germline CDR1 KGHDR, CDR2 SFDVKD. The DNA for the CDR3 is TGTGCCACCAGTGATTTGAGGGGGACAGGGGGCCAAGAGACCCAGTACTTC. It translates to CATSDLRGTGGQETQYF.

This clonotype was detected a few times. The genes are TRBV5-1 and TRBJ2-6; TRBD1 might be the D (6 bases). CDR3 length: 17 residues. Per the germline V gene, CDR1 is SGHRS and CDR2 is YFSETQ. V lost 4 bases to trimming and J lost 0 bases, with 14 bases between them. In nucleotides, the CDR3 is TGCGCCAGCAGCCTAGAGAGGGGGAACTCTGGGGCCAACGTCCTGACTTTC. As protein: CASSLERGNSGANVLTF.

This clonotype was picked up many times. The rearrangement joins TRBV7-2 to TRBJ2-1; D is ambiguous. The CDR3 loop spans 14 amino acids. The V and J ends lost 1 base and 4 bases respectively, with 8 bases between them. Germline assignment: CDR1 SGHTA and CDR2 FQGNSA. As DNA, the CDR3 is TGTGCCAGCAGCTTAGTAGCCGCGTACAATGAGCAGTTCTTC. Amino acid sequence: CASSLVAAYNEQFF.

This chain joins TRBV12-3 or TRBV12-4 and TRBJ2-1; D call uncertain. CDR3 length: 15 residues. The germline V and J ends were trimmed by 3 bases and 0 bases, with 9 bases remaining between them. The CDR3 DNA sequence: TGTGCCAGCAGTTTCAGAGTAAGCTCCTACAATGAGCAGTTCTTC. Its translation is CASSFRVSSYNEQFF.

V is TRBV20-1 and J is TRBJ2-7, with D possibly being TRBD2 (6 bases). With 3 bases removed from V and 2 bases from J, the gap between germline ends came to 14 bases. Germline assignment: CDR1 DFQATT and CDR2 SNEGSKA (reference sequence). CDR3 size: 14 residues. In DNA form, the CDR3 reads TGCAGTGCTAGGGGGGGAGCCCTTCCCTACGAGCAGTACTTC. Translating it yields CSARGGALPYEQYF.

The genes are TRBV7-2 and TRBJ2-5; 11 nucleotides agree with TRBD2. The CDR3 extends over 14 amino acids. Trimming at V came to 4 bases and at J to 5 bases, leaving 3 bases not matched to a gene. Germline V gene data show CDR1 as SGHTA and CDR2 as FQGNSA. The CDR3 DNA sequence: TGTGCCAGCAGCTCACTAGCGGGAGTTGAGACCCAGTACTTC. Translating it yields CASSSLAGVETQYF.

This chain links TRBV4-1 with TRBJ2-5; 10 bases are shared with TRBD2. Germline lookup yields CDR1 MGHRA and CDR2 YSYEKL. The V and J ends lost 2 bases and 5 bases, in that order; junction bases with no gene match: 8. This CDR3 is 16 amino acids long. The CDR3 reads CASSQSERGGWETQYF. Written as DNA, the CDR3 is TGCGCCAGCAGCCAAAGCGAGCGGGGGGGCTGGGAGACCCAGTACTTC.

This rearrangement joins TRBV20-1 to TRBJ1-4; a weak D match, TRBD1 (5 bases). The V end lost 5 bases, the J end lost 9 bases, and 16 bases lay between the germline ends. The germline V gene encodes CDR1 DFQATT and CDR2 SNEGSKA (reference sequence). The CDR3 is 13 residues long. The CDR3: CSASDRETQKLFF. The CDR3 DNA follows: TGCAGTGCTTCCGACAGAGAGACCCAAAAACTGTTTTTT.

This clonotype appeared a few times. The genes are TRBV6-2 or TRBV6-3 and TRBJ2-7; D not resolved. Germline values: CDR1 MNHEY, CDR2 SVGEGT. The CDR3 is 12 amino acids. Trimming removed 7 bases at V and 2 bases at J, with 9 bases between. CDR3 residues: CASKGKAYEQYF. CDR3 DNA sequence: TGTGCCAGCAAGGGTAAGGCCTACGAGCAGTACTTC.

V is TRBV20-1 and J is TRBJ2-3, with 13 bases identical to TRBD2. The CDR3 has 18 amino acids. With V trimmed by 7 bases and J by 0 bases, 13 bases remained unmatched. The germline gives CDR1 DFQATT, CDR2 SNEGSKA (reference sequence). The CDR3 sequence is CSVVGLAGLVPSTDTQYF. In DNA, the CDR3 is TGCAGTGTTGTGGGACTAGCGGGACTTGTCCCTAGCACAGATACGCAGTATTTT.

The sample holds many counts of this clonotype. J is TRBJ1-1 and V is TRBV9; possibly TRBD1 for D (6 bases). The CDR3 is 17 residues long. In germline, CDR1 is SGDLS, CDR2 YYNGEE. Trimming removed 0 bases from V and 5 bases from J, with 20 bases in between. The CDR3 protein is CASSVDPEPGHLTEAFF. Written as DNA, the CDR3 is TGTGCCAGCAGCGTAGACCCAGAGCCGGGACACTTAACTGAAGCTTTCTTT. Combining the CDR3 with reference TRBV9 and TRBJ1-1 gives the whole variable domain DSGVTQTPKHLITATGQRVTLRCSPRSGDLSVYWYQQSLDQGLQFLIQYYNGEERAKGNILERFSAQQFPDLHSELNLSSLELGDSALYFCASSVDPEPGHLTEAFFGQGTRLTVV.

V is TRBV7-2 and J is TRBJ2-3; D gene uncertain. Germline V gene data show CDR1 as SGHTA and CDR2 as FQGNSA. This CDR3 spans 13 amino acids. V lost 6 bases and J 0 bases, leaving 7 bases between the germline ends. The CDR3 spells CASRAPSTDTQYF. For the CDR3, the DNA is TGTGCCAGCAGAGCGCCTAGCACAGATACGCAGTATTTT.

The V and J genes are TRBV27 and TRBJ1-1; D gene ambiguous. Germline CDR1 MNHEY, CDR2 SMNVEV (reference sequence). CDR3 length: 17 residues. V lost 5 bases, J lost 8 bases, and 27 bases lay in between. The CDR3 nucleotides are TGTGCCAGCAGTCCCATAGGTAAGGGAAAGGTCCTTGCGGAAGCTTTCTTT. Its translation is CASSPIGKGKVLAEAFF.

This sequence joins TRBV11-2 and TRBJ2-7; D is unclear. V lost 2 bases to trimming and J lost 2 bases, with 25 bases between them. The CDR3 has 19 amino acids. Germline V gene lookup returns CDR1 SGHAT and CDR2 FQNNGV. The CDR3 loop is CASSLSHGLRSLRPYEQYF. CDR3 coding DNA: TGTGCCAGCAGCTTATCCCATGGGCTGCGATCCCTCCGACCCTACGAGCAGTACTTC.

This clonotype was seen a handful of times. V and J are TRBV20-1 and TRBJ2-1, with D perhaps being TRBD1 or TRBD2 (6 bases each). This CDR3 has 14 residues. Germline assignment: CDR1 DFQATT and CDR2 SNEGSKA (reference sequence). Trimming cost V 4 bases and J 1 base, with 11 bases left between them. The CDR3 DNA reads TGCAGTGCTACAAAGGGGGGATCCTACAATGAGCAGTTCTTC. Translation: CSATKGGSYNEQFF.

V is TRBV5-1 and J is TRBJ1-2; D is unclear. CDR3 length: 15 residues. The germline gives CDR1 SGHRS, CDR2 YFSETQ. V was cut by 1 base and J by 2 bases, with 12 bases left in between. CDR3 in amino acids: CASSLYPEANYGYTF. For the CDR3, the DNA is TGCGCCAGCAGCTTGTATCCAGAAGCCAACTATGGCTACACCTTC.

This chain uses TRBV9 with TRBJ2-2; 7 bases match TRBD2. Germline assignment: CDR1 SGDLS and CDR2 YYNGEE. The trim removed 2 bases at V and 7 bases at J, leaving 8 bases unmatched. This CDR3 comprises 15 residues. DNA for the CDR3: TGTGCCAGCAGCGTTGGTAGCGGGCCCCTCGGGGAGCTGTTTTTT. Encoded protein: CASSVGSGPLGELFF. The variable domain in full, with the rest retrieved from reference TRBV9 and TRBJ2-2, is DSGVTQTPKHLITATGQRVTLRCSPRSGDLSVYWYQQSLDQGLQFLIQYYNGEERAKGNILERFSAQQFPDLHSELNLSSLELGDSALYFCASSVGSGPLGELFFGEGSRLTVL.